These T cell receptor beta chains were read from a single sample in a study of post-analysis software for immune sequencing data. A single record per CDR3 protein comes from TCRdb applying MiXCR to the PCR reads. The sample consists of about 430,000 distinct CDR3 sequences, about 39% of them appearing once. The sample consisted of blood. The receptors originated from a girl aged 2-10 years with multiple sclerosis. Each CDR3 is given with its conserved first and last residue. Each record gives: V gene, J gene, clone size, D gene, CDR3 protein, CDR3 DNA. The D gene is left open where the match is weak. Clone size is shown for a subset of rows, as once, few, many or a class of expanded clone.

TRBV6-5	TRBJ2-3	NA	TRBD2	CASKLAGDIDTQYF	TGTGCCAGCAAATTAGCGGGGGATATAGATACGCAGTATTTT
TRBV5-1	TRBJ2-3	NA	TRBD2	CASSLEGLTSGGDTQYF	TGCGCCAGCAGCTTGGAGGGGCTGACTAGCGGGGGGGATACGCAGTATTTT
TRBV12-3/TRBV12-4	TRBJ1-2	few	NA	CASGIDGRYGYTF	TGTGCCAGCGGCATAGACGGTCGATATGGCTACACCTTC
TRBV29-1	TRBJ2-7	few	TRBD2	CSATSGPSYEQYF	TGCAGTGCGACTAGCGGGCCCTCCTACGAGCAGTACTTC
TRBV5-1	TRBJ2-5	NA	NA	CASSLAGRAQETQYF	TGCGCCAGCAGCTTGGCCGGACGAGCCCAGGAGACCCAGTACTTC
TRBV20-1	TRBJ2-5	few	TRBD2	CSAPTSGRGETQYF	TGCAGTGCTCCGACTAGCGGGAGGGGTGAGACCCAGTACTTC
TRBV12-3/TRBV12-4	TRBJ2-1	few	TRBD2	CASSFLAGFNEQFF	TGTGCCAGCAGTTTCTTAGCGGGATTCAATGAGCAGTTCTTC
TRBV7-2	TRBJ2-1	few	TRBD2	CASSPWTSGRISEQFF	TGTGCCAGCAGCCCGTGGACTAGCGGGAGGATTAGCGAGCAGTTCTTC
TRBV7-2	TRBJ1-2	NA	NA	CASSLTVSYYGYTF	TGTGCCAGCAGCTTAACTGTCAGTTACTATGGCTACACCTTC
TRBV20-1	TRBJ2-5	NA	TRBD2	CSASRGLAQETQYF	TGCAGTGCTAGCCGGGGACTAGCACAAGAGACCCAGTACTTC
TRBV7-3	TRBJ2-5	NA	TRBD2	CASSLGTSVTETQYF	TGTGCCAGCAGCTTAGGGACTAGCGTAACAGAGACCCAGTACTTC
TRBV27	TRBJ2-7	few	NA	CASSFVSGPYEQYF	TGTGCCAGCAGTTTCGTTTCAGGTCCCTACGAGCAGTACTTC
TRBV5-1	TRBJ1-1	few	NA	CASSLERFPEAFF	TGCGCCAGCAGCTTGGAGAGGTTCCCTGAAGCTTTCTTT
TRBV27	TRBJ2-4	few	TRBD1	CASSTGQVNIQYF	TGTGCCAGCAGTACCGGACAGGTAAACATTCAGTACTTC
TRBV7-9	TRBJ2-7	NA	TRBD2	CASSAGLDNEQYF	TGTGCCAGCAGCGCCGGACTAGACAATGAGCAGTACTTC
TRBV29-1	TRBJ1-1	NA	NA	CSVEQGTGTEAFF	TGCAGCGTTGAACAGGGGACCGGGACTGAAGCTTTCTTT
TRBV2	TRBJ1-2	NA	NA	CASRELDRPIYGYTF	TGTGCCAGCAGGGAACTCGACAGGCCCATCTATGGCTACACCTTC
TRBV28	TRBJ2-7	NA	NA	CASSLDPSSYEQYF	TGTGCCAGCAGCCTTGACCCCAGCTCCTACGAGCAGTACTTC
TRBV30	TRBJ2-1	few	TRBD1	CAWMQGAWNEQFF	TGTGCCTGGATGCAGGGGGCTTGGAATGAGCAGTTCTTC
TRBV28	TRBJ2-1	NA	NA	CASSSGRDTYYNEQFF	TGTGCCAGCAGTTCTGGCCGGGACACATACTACAATGAGCAGTTCTTC
TRBV5-5	TRBJ2-4	NA	TRBD2	CASNPRAGEGNIQYF	TGTGCCAGCAACCCAAGAGCGGGAGAGGGAAACATTCAGTACTTC
TRBV29-1	TRBJ2-5	few	TRBD2	CSVARQAGGPGETQYF	TGCAGCGTTGCCCGTCAAGCGGGAGGGCCGGGAGAGACCCAGTACTTC
TRBV20-1	TRBJ1-1	NA	NA	CSAVPRISAFF	TGCAGTGCAGTCCCAAGAATCTCAGCTTTCTTT
TRBV29-1	TRBJ2-5	NA	NA	CSVEDLVTGNSQQYF	TGCAGCGTTGAAGATTTAGTCACCGGGAATTCCCAGCAGTACTTC
TRBV2	TRBJ2-7	NA	TRBD1	CAGMTGTIHEQYF	TGTGCCGGAATGACAGGGACGATCCACGAGCAGTACTTC